The TCR beta chain under discussion was sequenced for a study of blood T cell repertoires in COVID-19. Study in general: Acute and convalescent COVID-19 specimens originated in the United States, Italy and Spain. In each case, the material was cDNA or gDNA derived from T cells, B-cell-depleted T cells, or PBMCs.

This CDR3 spans 15 amino acids. Germline CDR1 LNHDA, CDR2 SQIVND (reference sequence). Deletions cut 1 base from V and 8 bases from J, with 15 bases between. How the authors handled the data: Researchers report that nucleated cell counts were estimated from reference gene primer amplification. Clones were sequenced by immunoSEQ multiplex PCR, and TCRdb holds only the in-frame ones, with some missing. For V, J and clone size, that table is used; D and trimming come from the DNA. Found here are 65,000 to 75,000 clones, about 80% of them singletons; the top ten hold about a sixth. V is TRBV19 and J is TRBJ2-1, with a weak D call TRBD2 (6 bases). The source of this sequence is a human donor in a cohort sampled during active COVID-19. The sample comprised peripheral blood. CDR3 region: CASSIGGDPRDEQFF. CDR3 in DNA: TGTGCCAGTAGTATAGGGGGGGACCCCCGAGATGAGCAGTTCTTC.